The 10 T cell receptor beta chains given below trace back to one sample, sequenced in a study of cytomegalovirus exposure and HLA in healthy donors. Use of 60 Vbeta and 13 Jbeta primers characterized the PCR. Only in-frame clones appear in the TCRdb table, and some are missing; sequencing was by immunoSEQ multiplex PCR. Counted here are approximately 140,000 clones, roughly 86% occurring once; the ten biggest clones make up around 0.51%. Material: PBMCs. The source is a woman aged 40 to 50 in good health and CMV-seronegative.

The CDR3 nucleotides read TGCGCCAGCAGCCCGGGACAGGGGAACTACGAGCAGTACTTC. Protein: CASSPGQGNYEQYF. This sequence joins TRBV5-1 and TRBJ2-7, with 10 bases lining up with TRBD1. The CDR3 runs 14 residues. Germline CDR1 and CDR2: SGHRS and YFSETQ. The junction had 4 bases not matched to a gene; V was cut back by 4 bases and J by 3 bases.

A note on this clone: Other DNA sequences in this specimen translate into the identical CDR3. V and J are TRBV5-1 and TRBJ1-1, with TRBD1 matching over 7 bases. Germline V gene data show CDR1 as SGHRS and CDR2 as YFSETQ. The length of the CDR3 is 14 residues. V shed 1 base, J shed 2 bases, and the junction held 2 bases outside the gene matches. The CDR3 reads CASSLTGANTEAFF. DNA for the CDR3: TGCGCCAGCAGCTTGACAGGGGCTAACACTGAAGCTTTCTTT.

This clone has a handful of counts. The rearrangement uses TRBV19 and TRBJ1-1; 8 nucleotides match TRBD1. Germline-derived CDR1 and CDR2 are LNHDA and SQIVND (reference sequence). The CDR3 consists of 13 residues. Unmatched junction bases numbered 1, after V lost 6 bases and J lost 1 base. The CDR3 DNA sequence: TGTGCCAGTAGAGACAGGGGGAACACTGAAGCTTTCTTT. As protein: CASRDRGNTEAFF.

The CDR3 region is CASSELGGTGDYEQYF. Here the CDR3 DNA reads TGTGCCAGCAGTGAATTAGGTGGGACAGGTGACTACGAGCAGTACTTC. The genes are TRBV25-1 and TRBJ2-7; 8 bases fit TRBD1. The CDR3 is made up of 16 amino acids. Germline-derived CDR1 and CDR2 are MGHDK and SYGVNS. V lost 1 base, J lost 3 bases, and 8 bases stayed unmatched.

This clone was observed a few times. This chain joins TRBV2 and TRBJ2-5, with 8 bases lining up with TRBD1. With 4 bases clipped from V and 4 bases from J, the junction kept 5 bases outside the gene matches. Germline assignment: CDR1 SNHLY and CDR2 FYNNEI. This CDR3 contains 14 residues. The CDR3 loop is CASSGTGITETQYF. CDR3 coding DNA: TGTGCCAGCAGTGGGACAGGGATCACAGAGACCCAGTACTTC.

The chain couples TRBV27 to TRBJ2-2; TRBD2 agrees at 7 bases. The ends lost 8 bases at V and 1 base at J; junction bases unmatched: 10. CDR3 length: 16 residues. Germline V gene sequence: CDR1 MNHEY, CDR2 SMNVEV (reference sequence). CDR3 nucleotide sequence: TGTGCCAGCCGCCATAGTGGCGGGAGGAACACCGGGGAGCTGTTTTTT. Its protein is CASRHSGGRNTGELFF.

The CDR3 coding sequence is TGCGCCAGCAGCACCCGGGGAACCACTGAAGCTTTCTTT. This sequence encodes CASSTRGTTEAFF. V usage is TRBV5-1 and J usage is TRBJ1-1; D call uncertain. V was cut by 4 bases and J by 4 bases, with 11 bases left in between. This CDR3 contains 13 residues. Looked up from germline, CDR1 is SGHRS and CDR2 is YFSETQ. Complete variable domain (other parts from reference TRBV5-1 and TRBJ1-1): KAGVTQTPRYLIKTRGQQVTLSCSPISGHRSVSWYQQTPGQGLQFLFEYFSETQRNKGNFPGRFSGRQFSNSRSEMNVSTLELGDSALYLCASSTRGTTEAFFGQGTRLTVV.

J is TRBJ1-6 and V is TRBV9; possible D gene TRBD1, 5 bases. This CDR3 contains 14 residues. Germline assignment: CDR1 SGDLS and CDR2 YYNGEE. V gave up 0 bases and J gave up 6 bases, with 7 bases separating them. As DNA, the CDR3 is TGTGCCAGCAGCGTAGTAGGGGTTAATTCACCCCTCCACTTT. It codes for CASSVVGVNSPLHF.

The CDR3 bases are TGTGCCATCCGTAGGGGGTTACCTCCCTACGAGCAGTACTTC. Protein product: CAIRRGLPPYEQYF. This chain links TRBV6-5 with TRBJ2-7, with D possibly TRBD1 on 6 matching bases. The CDR3 is 14 residues long. CDR1 is MNHEY, CDR2 SVGAGI, per germline. The V gene lost 10 bases and the J gene lost 2 bases, with 18 bases spanning the gap.

The rearrangement links TRBV9 to TRBJ1-5; no clear D. The CDR3 runs 14 residues. In germline, CDR1 is SGDLS, CDR2 YYNGEE. Between the trimmed V and J ends, which lost 3 bases and 1 base, there was a span of 8 bases. The CDR3 DNA reads TGTGCCAGCAGCGCGAGTCTGAGCAATCAGCCCCAGCATTTT. Its protein is CASSASLSNQPQHF.